This T cell receptor beta chain was captured in a study of OX40 agonist ivuxolimab in advanced cancers. At the level of the study: A male proportion of 82.7% was recorded, with mean age around 62 years and range about 20 to 85.

Clones were sequenced by immunoSEQ multiplex PCR, and TCRdb holds only the in-frame ones, with some missing. The repertoire holds approximately 100,000 clones, with around 85% as singletons. The CDR3 length is 16 residues. Germline V gene lookup returns CDR1 SQVTM and CDR2 ANQGSEA. The sequence was obtained from an adult with an advanced solid tumor such as melanoma, head and neck, liver or kidney cancer. V gene TRBV29-1 combines with J gene TRBJ2-5; weak D call: TRBD2 (7 bases). The better agreement between TRBJ2-7 and the DNA end casts doubt on the J call. The sequencing used CD4+ or CD8+ T cells sorted from blood, collected in a trial of the OX40 agonist ivuxolimab. CDR3 in amino acids: CSVVGLVGANSYEQYF. CDR3 DNA sequence: TGCAGCGTTGTAGGACTAGTGGGGGCCAACTCCTACGAGCAGTACTTC.